This TCR beta chain was captured by sequencing in a study of cytomegalovirus exposure and HLA in healthy donors. General study results and limits: TCR beta sequences reportedly predicted the HLA-A and HLA-B alleles of most subjects accurately.

The CDR3 has 12 residues. V was cut by 7 bases and J by 4 bases, with 10 bases left in between. The germline V gene has CDR1 MNHEY and CDR2 SMNVEV (reference sequence). A note on this clone: Its antigen is currently unknown.

PCR primers comprised 60 Vbeta and 13 Jbeta primers. Libraries were prepared by immunoSEQ multiplex PCR; TCRdb keeps only in-frame clonotypes and omits some of them. The table lists some 120,000 clones, roughly 8.3% of them singletons. The chain combines TRBV27 with TRBJ1-1; D may be TRBD1 (6 bases). The source material was PBMCs. The receptor's source is a man aged 35 to 55 in good health and CMV-seronegative. The CDR3 reads CASKDRSTEAFF. The CDR3 DNA reads as TGTGCCAGCAAAGACAGGAGCACTGAAGCTTTCTTT.